Shown below are 19 T cell receptor beta chains from a single sample sequenced in a study of cytomegalovirus exposure and HLA in healthy donors. PCR employed 60 Vbeta and 13 Jbeta primers. Profiling relied on immunoSEQ multiplex PCR, and the TCRdb table lists in-frame clones only, not all of them. Found here are under 130,000 clones, around 70% of them singletons; the top ten hold 1.3%. Sequencing used PBMCs. These receptors came from a man aged 35-49 years in good health and CMV-seronegative.

The chain uses TRBV10-3 and TRBJ1-5; the D gene is possibly TRBD1 (5 bases). Trimming left V 10 bases short and J 2 bases short, with 15 bases between. In germline, CDR1 is ENHRY, CDR2 SYGVKD. There are 14 residues in the CDR3. CDR3 sequence: CATRWGEGNQPQHF. Here the CDR3 DNA reads TGTGCCACCCGGTGGGGGGAGGGCAATCAGCCCCAGCATTTT.

This clone was seen only a few times. V usage is TRBV15 and J usage is TRBJ2-1; 8 bases align to TRBD2. J gave up 10 bases and V 1 base, and 9 bases lay outside the gene matches. This CDR3 has 15 amino acids. Germline CDR1 and CDR2: LNHNV and YYDKDF (reference sequence). The CDR3 nucleotides are TGTGCCACCAGCAGAGTTCGAGCGGGAGTTTGGGAGCAGTTCTTC. Translation: CATSRVRAGVWEQFF.

This clone was observed a single time. The gene calls are TRBV4-3 and TRBJ1-1; 9 positions agree with TRBD1. The CDR3 sequence is 17 residues long. CDR1 and CDR2 from the germline V gene are LGHNA and YSLEER. The V gene end was trimmed by 1 base and the J gene end by 0 bases; junction bases not matched to a gene: 6. The CDR3 loop is CASSQAQGALMNTEAFF. In DNA, the CDR3 is TGCGCCAGCAGCCAAGCACAGGGGGCCCTCATGAACACTGAAGCTTTCTTT.

V is TRBV7-9 and J is TRBJ2-5; TRBD2 might be the D (6 bases). With the DNA end fitting TRBJ2-7 better, the J assignment may be wrong. The CDR3 runs to 15 residues. Looked up from germline, CDR1 is SEHNR and CDR2 is FQNEAQ (reference sequence). The CDR3 region has the DNA TGTGCCAGCAGTCTCGGGGGACGGGACTCCTACGAGCAGTACTTC. It translates to CASSLGGRDSYEQYF.

J is TRBJ1-2 and V is TRBV6-5; 11 bases fit TRBD1. V shed 9 bases and J 4 bases; nucleotides not matched to a gene: 1. Germline V gene data show CDR1 as MNHEY and CDR2 as SVGAGI. The CDR3 sequence is 12 residues long. CDR3 residues: CASGTGGYGYTF. DNA for the CDR3: TGTGCCAGTGGGACAGGGGGCTATGGCTACACCTTC.

The chain links TRBV5-4 to TRBJ2-1; 10 bases are a match to TRBD2. Germline CDR1 SGHNT, CDR2 YYREEE (reference sequence). Trimming removed 4 bases from V and 6 bases from J; junction bases left unmatched: 7. This CDR3 is 15 amino acids long. The CDR3 bases are TGTGCCAGCAGCGTTCTAGCGGGAGCGGGCAATGAGCAGTTCTTC. It codes for CASSVLAGAGNEQFF.

The genes are TRBV7-7 and TRBJ2-7; D remains ambiguous. Germline V gene sequence: CDR1 SSHAT, CDR2 FNYEAQ (reference sequence). The CDR3 has 12 residues. The V end was cut by 5 bases, the J end by 7 bases, with 12 bases between. For the CDR3, the DNA is TGTGCCAGCAGCAGAGACGGGTTTGAGCAGTACTTC. Amino acid sequence: CASSRDGFEQYF.

The genes are TRBV2 and TRBJ2-2; a possible D gene is TRBD2 (6 bases). The CDR3 consists of 14 residues. The germline V and J ends were trimmed by 1 base and 5 bases, with 8 bases remaining between them. The V gene's germline CDR1 is SNHLY and CDR2 FYNNEI. The CDR3 nucleotides are TGTGCCAGCAGTGAAGTGGGGGGAACCGGGGAGCTGTTTTTT. It encodes CASSEVGGTGELFF.

V gene TRBV10-1 combines with J gene TRBJ2-5, with 9 positions matching TRBD1. From germline, CDR1 is WNHNN and CDR2 SYGVQD (reference sequence). The CDR3 sequence is 17 residues long. Trimming removed 4 bases from V and 1 base from J; junction bases left unmatched: 10. Here the CDR3 reads CASSVRRTGAIQETQYF. CDR3 bases: TGCGCCAGCAGTGTCCGTAGGACAGGGGCCATCCAAGAGACCCAGTACTTC.

The chain links TRBV9 to TRBJ2-7, with a tentative D call TRBD2 (6 bases). CDR3 size: 17 residues. With 0 bases removed from V and 1 base from J, the gap between germline ends came to 17 bases. Per the germline V gene, CDR1 is SGDLS and CDR2 is YYNGEE. The CDR3 loop is CASSVEGSGDVSYEQYF. The DNA for the CDR3 is TGTGCCAGCAGCGTAGAGGGTTCGGGGGACGTTTCCTACGAGCAGTACTTC.

This clone was observed a few times. This chain connects TRBV7-2 to TRBJ2-2, with TRBD1 matching over 8 bases. V trimming: 5 bases; J trimming: 14 bases; junction bases outside the gene matches: 10. Germline assignment: CDR1 SGHTA and CDR2 FQGNSA. The CDR3 extends over 13 amino acids. Here the CDR3 reads CASSRTGTGGLFF. CDR3 in DNA: TGTGCCAGCAGCAGGACCGGGACAGGCGGACTGTTTTTT.

This clone was seen only once. V is TRBV7-9 and J is TRBJ1-1, with 8 positions matching TRBD1. After removal of 3 bases from V and 3 bases from J, the junction contained 9 bases not matched to a gene. The CDR3 is 16 residues long. The germline V gene encodes CDR1 SEHNR and CDR2 FQNEAQ (reference sequence). The CDR3, as DNA: TGTGCCAGCAGCTTTCCCAGGGGGCGTTCGGACACTGAAGCTTTCTTT. As protein: CASSFPRGRSDTEAFF.

This clone was counted only a few times. The chain links TRBV27 to TRBJ1-1; D is ambiguous. The CDR3 consists of 13 residues. The germline V and J ends were trimmed by 5 bases and 3 bases, with 10 bases remaining between them. From germline, CDR1 is MNHEY and CDR2 SMNVEV (reference sequence). The CDR3: CASSGRRYTEAFF. CDR3 DNA sequence: TGTGCCAGCAGTGGCCGCAGGTACACTGAAGCTTTCTTT.

The chain couples TRBV18 to TRBJ2-7; no reliable D call. The germline V gene encodes CDR1 KGHSH and CDR2 LQKENI. V lost 3 bases, J lost 3 bases, and 9 bases lay in between. This CDR3 spans 13 amino acids. This chain's CDR3 is CASSPADNYEQYF. CDR3 nucleotides: TGTGCCAGCTCACCCGCAGACAACTACGAGCAGTACTTC.

CDR3 sequence: CASRLTAGANVLTF. As DNA, the CDR3 is TGTGCCAGCAGGCTTACGGCTGGGGCCAACGTCCTGACTTTC. The chain uses TRBV7-6 and TRBJ2-6; D not certain. The germline gives CDR1 SGHVS, CDR2 FNYEAQ. The germline V and J ends were trimmed by 6 bases and 2 bases, with 8 bases remaining between them. This CDR3 is built from 14 residues.

The V and J genes are TRBV5-1 and TRBJ2-5, with 10 bases fitting TRBD2. The J call may be incorrect, as the DNA end agrees better with TRBJ2-7. The CDR3 covers 18 residues. Germline loops: CDR1 SGHRS, CDR2 YFSETQ. This CDR3 reads CASSLRGGLAVTSYEQYF. As DNA, the CDR3 is TGCGCCAGCAGCTTGCGTGGAGGACTAGCGGTAACCTCCTACGAGCAGTACTTC.

This clone showed up just a few times. The chain uses TRBV4-2 and TRBJ2-5; perhaps TRBD1 as D (6 bases). Trimming removed 0 bases from V and 4 bases from J, with 9 bases in between. CDR3 length equals 14 residues. Germline loops: CDR1 LGHNA, CDR2 YNFKEQ. The CDR3 loop is CASSQDSRGETQYF. In DNA form, the CDR3 reads TGTGCCAGCAGCCAAGACTCCAGGGGAGAGACCCAGTACTTC.

The chain combines TRBV28 with TRBJ2-7, with D hard to call. This CDR3 is built from 13 residues. Germline CDR1 reads MDHEN; CDR2 reads SYDVKM. V gave up 3 bases and J gave up 0 bases, with 6 bases separating them. The CDR3 DNA sequence: TGTGCCAGCAGTTTGGCCAACTCCTACGAGCAGTACTTC. It translates to CASSLANSYEQYF.

The CDR3 reads CASSTTSGGARETQYF. The CDR3 DNA follows: TGTGCCAGCAGCACTACTAGCGGGGGGGCCCGGGAGACCCAGTACTTC. The V and J genes are TRBV5-6 and TRBJ2-5; TRBD2 aligns across 13 bases. CDR1 and CDR2 (germline): SGHDT, YYEEEE. The junction had 8 bases not matched to a gene; V was cut back by 4 bases and J by 5 bases. The CDR3 runs 16 residues.